This T cell receptor (beta chain) comes out of a study of T cells in Graves' hyperthyroidism and ophthalmopathy. It was RNA transcripts that yielded the amplified TCR beta CDR3 regions. HTBI primers drove first-round RT-PCR of the TCR CDR3. TCRdb processed the multiplex PCR reads anew with MiXCR; each CDR3 protein has one entry. The sample lists about 640,000 distinct CDR3 sequences; less than 25% were seen once. This clonotype occurred a few times. The CDR3 extends over 12 amino acids. V was pared by 10 bases and J by 7 bases, with 6 bases of the junction left unmatched. The germline gives CDR1 ENHRY, CDR2 SYGVKD.

The sequencing sample was made of blood. The J gene is TRBJ1-4, the V gene TRBV10-3; 7 positions match TRBD1. The sequence derives from a man aged 25-45 years with Graves' ophthalmopathy. The CDR3 nucleotides are TGTGCCACCCGACAGGGCGGTGAAAAACTGTTTTTT. This translates into CATRQGGEKLFF.